The following is a T cell receptor beta chain sequence with its context. Original methodology: Cell counts per sample came from amplifying reference gene primers. TCRdb keeps only in-frame clones here, not all; method: immunoSEQ multiplex PCR. The D gene and trimming were derived from the DNA, and the V and J assignments and clone size from that table. The sample shows about 210,000 clones, approximately 90% of them seen only once. This sample is drawn from a study of blood T cell repertoires in COVID-19. Whole-study context: T cells, B-cell-depleted T cells, or PBMCs supplied cDNA or gDNA.

This CDR3 contains 14 residues. The V gene's germline CDR1 is LGHDT and CDR2 YNNKEL (reference sequence). After removal of 2 bases from V and 7 bases from J, the junction contained 7 bases not matched to a gene. The clonotype was recovered from a man aged 70 or older with acute or convalescent COVID-19. The chain carries TRBV3-1 (or the pseudogene TRBV3-2) and TRBJ1-2; 7 nucleotides agree with TRBD1. Sequencing was carried out using peripheral blood. The CDR3 sequence is CASSQLTGPTGYTF. The CDR3 DNA reads TGTGCCAGCAGCCAATTGACAGGGCCAACTGGCTACACCTTC.